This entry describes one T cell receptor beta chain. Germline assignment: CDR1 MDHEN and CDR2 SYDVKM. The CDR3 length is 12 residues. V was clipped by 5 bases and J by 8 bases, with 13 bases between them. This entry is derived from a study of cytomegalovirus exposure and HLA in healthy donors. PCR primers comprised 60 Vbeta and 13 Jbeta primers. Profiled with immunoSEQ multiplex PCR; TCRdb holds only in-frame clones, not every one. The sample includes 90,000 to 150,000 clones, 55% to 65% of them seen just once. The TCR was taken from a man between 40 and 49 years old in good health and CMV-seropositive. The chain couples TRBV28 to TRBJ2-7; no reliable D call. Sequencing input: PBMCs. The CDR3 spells CASSVTNPQQYF. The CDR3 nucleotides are TGTGCCAGCAGTGTGACAAACCCCCAGCAGTACTTC.